This T cell receptor beta chain was documented in a study of cytomegalovirus exposure and HLA in healthy donors. At the level of the study: Prior work identified roughly 120 million unique TCR beta sequences in about 179 million T cells.

V shed 2 bases and J shed 7 bases, with 10 bases lying between them. The germline V gene encodes CDR1 SGHRS and CDR2 YFSETQ. The CDR3 spans 13 residues. Notes on this clone: The target antigen is unknown.

Broader study findings: Among the most significant clusters, several appeared linked to common viral pathogens in a later analysis. According to the study, approximately 150 TCR beta chains were cytomegalovirus-associated.

60 Vbeta and 13 Jbeta primers were used in PCR. Sequencing used immunoSEQ multiplex PCR; TCRdb keeps in-frame clones, though not all of them. The sample comprises 120,000 to 150,000 clones, around 75% of which are singletons, and 2.9% rests with the top ten. The source is a woman in her 30s in good health and CMV-seronegative. The chain carries TRBV5-1 and TRBJ2-1; no definite D call. The sample comprised PBMCs. CDR3 residues: CASSLIGRNEQFF. The CDR3 DNA follows: TGCGCCAGCAGCTTAATCGGTCGAAATGAGCAGTTCTTC.